The 28 T cell receptor beta chains presented below share a single source sample, sequenced in a study of blood T cell repertoires in COVID-19. The assay was immunoSEQ multiplex PCR, and TCRdb's table has in-frame clones only and misses some. Altogether 250,000 or so clones are present, 70% to 85% being singletons, with the ten largest covering over 2%. The sample was peripheral blood. These receptor sequences come from a middle-aged man who had recovered from COVID-19.

This chain joins TRBV5-4 and TRBJ1-2; TRBD1 agrees at 12 bases. From germline, CDR1 is SGHNT and CDR2 YYREEE (reference sequence). This CDR3 spans 17 amino acids. V was clipped by 3 bases and J by 4 bases; unmatched bases: 10. CDR3 sequence: CASSWDPGQGAIYGYTF. CDR3 coding DNA: TGTGCCAGCAGCTGGGACCCGGGACAGGGGGCAATCTATGGCTACACCTTC.

The rearrangement joins TRBV12-3 or TRBV12-4 to TRBJ2-2; TRBD2 is a possible D gene (6 bases). The CDR3 extends over 13 amino acids. V lost 6 bases, J lost 7 bases, and 12 bases lay in between. For the CDR3, the DNA is TGTGCCAGCAGGCCCGCGCGGGGCGGGGAGCTGTTTTTT. Amino acids: CASRPARGGELFF.

The rearrangement links TRBV4-3 to TRBJ1-5; D unclear. CDR1 and CDR2 (germline): LGHNA, YSLEER. V dropped 0 bases and J dropped 0 bases, with 6 bases sitting between them. The CDR3 runs to 15 residues. The CDR3 nucleotides read TGCGCCAGCAGCCAAGATCTTGTTAGCAATCAGCCCCAGCATTTT. It is translated as CASSQDLVSNQPQHF.

This clone was picked up one time. The chain recombines TRBV18 with TRBJ2-3; possible D gene TRBD2, 5 bases. Per the germline V gene, CDR1 is KGHSH and CDR2 is LQKENI. V was cut by 5 bases and J by 0 bases, with 9 bases left in between. The CDR3 has 14 residues. The CDR3 loop is CASSSRVSTDTQYF. The CDR3 nucleotides read TGTGCCAGCTCATCGAGGGTTAGCACAGATACGCAGTATTTT.

In this sample, this clone turned up a few times. J is TRBJ2-3 and V is TRBV9; 12 bases agree with TRBD1. The CDR3 covers 18 residues. V trimming: 3 bases; J trimming: 3 bases; junction bases outside the gene matches: 11. The germline V gene has CDR1 SGDLS and CDR2 YYNGEE. Here the CDR3 DNA reads TGTGCCAGCAGCGCCACACCCGGGACAGGGGGCTCTACAGATACGCAGTATTTT. Translated: CASSATPGTGGSTDTQYF.

The gene calls are TRBV10-3 and TRBJ1-4; D might be TRBD1 (6 bases). Trimming took 11 bases from V and 8 from J, leaving 21 bases between them. From germline, CDR1 is ENHRY and CDR2 SYGVKD. CDR3 length: 14 residues. The CDR3: CAARDTLGGEKLFF. The CDR3 DNA sequence: TGTGCCGCCAGGGACACCCTAGGAGGCGAAAAACTGTTTTTT.

In regard to this clone: Its ends do not fully match the called genes, so a read error is possible. J is TRBJ2-7 and V is TRBV28, with 9 bases that match TRBD2. The CDR3 runs to 15 residues. Germline assignment: CDR1 MDHEN and CDR2 SYDVKM. DNA for the CDR3: TGTGCCAGCAGCGGCCTAAGCGGGGGGTCCTTCGAGCAGTACTTC. Protein: CASSGLSGGSFEQYF.

V gene TRBV24-1 combines with J gene TRBJ1-3; D is undetermined. The CDR3 extends over 15 amino acids. Trimming pared 2 bases from V and 0 bases from J, leaving 7 bases between. Per germline, CDR1 KGHDR and CDR2 SFDVKD. CDR3 in amino acids: CATSDSVSSGNTIYF. The DNA of the CDR3 is TGTGCCACCAGTGATTCGGTGAGCTCTGGAAACACCATATATTTT.

The chain uses TRBV18 and TRBJ2-2; TRBD1 matches at 7 bases. Germline lookup yields CDR1 KGHSH and CDR2 LQKENI. V lost 2 bases to trimming and J lost 6 bases; unmatched junction nucleotides: 9. The CDR3 covers 16 residues. As DNA, the CDR3 is TGTGCCAGCTCACCAGATTTGAGGGGGCTCTCCGGGGAGCTGTTTTTT. Its translation: CASSPDLRGLSGELFF.

The V call is TRBV5-8, the J call TRBJ1-1; tentatively, D is TRBD1 (6 bases). This CDR3 region has 13 residues. Germline V gene lookup returns CDR1 SGHTS and CDR2 YDEGEE. With 4 bases removed from V and 7 bases from J, the gap between germline ends came to 14 bases. The DNA of the CDR3 is TGTGCCAGCAGCCCAGACAGGCTCGGTGAAGCTTTCTTT. Translated, it gives CASSPDRLGEAFF.

J is TRBJ2-3 and V is TRBV9; the D gene is possibly TRBD1 (5 bases). Germline lookup yields CDR1 SGDLS and CDR2 YYNGEE. The CDR3 contains 14 residues. V lost 3 bases and J lost 6, with 14 bases in between. The DNA for the CDR3 is TGTGCCAGCAGCGGACAGACTTCAGCCGATACGCAGTATTTT. It encodes CASSGQTSADTQYF.

The V gene is TRBV5-6, the J gene TRBJ2-5, with D hard to call. With 5 bases removed from V and 2 bases from J, the gap between germline ends came to 10 bases. The CDR3 has 13 residues. Germline CDR1 reads SGHDT; CDR2 reads YYEEEE. The CDR3 loop reads CASSGNSQETQYF. The CDR3 DNA reads TGTGCCAGCAGTGGCAACAGTCAAGAGACCCAGTACTTC. Combining the CDR3 with reference TRBV5-6 and TRBJ2-5 gives the whole variable domain DAGVTQSPTHLIKTRGQQVTLRCSPKSGHDTVSWYQQALGQGPQFIFQYYEEEERQRGNFPDRFSGHQFPNYSSELNVNALLLGDSALYLCASSGNSQETQYFGPGTRLLVL.

The V gene is TRBV4-3, the J gene TRBJ2-1; 8 bases fit TRBD2. The ends lost 4 bases at V and 9 bases at J; junction bases unmatched: 14. Germline V lookup: CDR1 LGHNA, CDR2 YSLEER. This CDR3 is 16 amino acids long. The DNA for the CDR3 is TGCGCCAGCAGCCGAGATACTAGCGGCCTAATTTCTGAGCAGTTCTTC. It yields the protein CASSRDTSGLISEQFF.

Comments on this clone: The same CDR3 arises from other DNA sequences in this sample as well. The chain combines TRBV4-3 with TRBJ2-7; tentative D call: TRBD1 (6 bases). Germline CDR1 LGHNA, CDR2 YSLEER. This CDR3 is 14 amino acids long. The V and J ends lost 0 bases and 3 bases respectively, with 9 bases between them. CDR3 in DNA: TGCGCCAGCAGCCAAGACAGGGGATTCTACGAGCAGTACTTC. Translated: CASSQDRGFYEQYF.

V and J are TRBV7-2 and TRBJ1-3, with TRBD1 matching over 9 bases. This CDR3 is built from 16 residues. The germline CDR1 and CDR2 sequences are SGHTA and FQGNSA. V shed 5 bases and J 1 base; nucleotides not matched to a gene: 6. CDR3 amino acids: CASSLDRGYSGNTIYF. The CDR3 DNA follows: TGTGCCAGCAGCCTGGACAGGGGTTATTCTGGAAACACCATATATTTT.

The V and J genes are TRBV11-2 and TRBJ1-2; 9 bases are a match to TRBD1. Trimming at V came to 1 base and at J to 3 bases, leaving 6 bases not matched to a gene. The CDR3 has 16 amino acids. Germline CDR1 reads SGHAT; CDR2 reads FQNNGV. DNA for the CDR3: TGTGCCAGCAGCTTAGGCCCTACAGGGGGCTACTATGGCTACACCTTC. Its translation: CASSLGPTGGYYGYTF.

The chain links TRBV19 to TRBJ2-3; possibly TRBD2 for D (5 bases). The length of the CDR3 is 16 residues. V gave up 8 bases and J gave up 1 base, with 19 bases separating them. Germline-derived CDR1 and CDR2 are LNHDA and SQIVND (reference sequence). The CDR3 region is CASPPPSGSRTDTQYF. DNA for the CDR3: TGTGCCAGTCCACCCCCGTCGGGGTCTCGCACAGATACGCAGTATTTT.

The rearrangement links TRBV25-1 to TRBJ2-2; the D is unclear. Germline V gene data show CDR1 as MGHDK and CDR2 as SYGVNS. The CDR3 spans 13 residues. V was trimmed by 2 bases and J by 4 bases, leaving 5 bases between them. This CDR3 is CASSEMSTGELFF. The CDR3 bases are TGTGCCAGCAGTGAAATGAGCACCGGGGAGCTGTTTTTT.

CDR3 residues: CASSEGRGRSNYGYTF. CDR3 bases: TGTGCCAGCAGTGAAGGCAGGGGCCGATCTAACTATGGCTACACCTTC. The rearrangement links TRBV6-1 to TRBJ1-2, with a weak D call TRBD1 (6 bases). Germline loops: CDR1 MNHNS, CDR2 SASEGT. The CDR3 loop spans 16 amino acids. The V gene lost 1 base and the J gene lost 0 bases, with 12 bases spanning the gap.

The V call is TRBV20-1, the J call TRBJ1-5, with D possibly matching TRBD1 (6 bases). V was clipped by 3 bases and J by 6 bases, with 15 bases between them. This CDR3 is built from 14 residues. Germline V gives CDR1 DFQATT, CDR2 SNEGSKA (reference sequence). The CDR3, as DNA: TGCAGTGCTAGTCGGGGGGCGCCGGGTCAGCCCCAGCATTTT. Its translation is CSASRGAPGQPQHF.

This clone came up a few times. CDR3 region: CASSQSTGGAGETQYF. In DNA, the CDR3 is TGCGCCAGCAGCCAATCGACAGGGGGCGCGGGAGAGACCCAGTACTTC. V usage is TRBV4-1 and J usage is TRBJ2-5; 10 bases match TRBD1. The CDR3 is 16 amino acids. V dropped 2 bases and J dropped 4; count of bases not matched to a gene: 7. Germline CDR1 is MGHRA and CDR2 is YSYEKL.

The chain employs TRBV27 and TRBJ2-4; 9 nucleotides line up with TRBD1. The germline CDR1 and CDR2 sequences are MNHEY and SMNVEV (reference sequence). There are 18 residues in the CDR3. The trim removed 3 bases at V and 1 base at J, leaving 10 bases unmatched. CDR3: CASSLPSGTGTAKNIQYF. In DNA form, the CDR3 reads TGTGCCAGCAGTTTGCCGTCCGGGACAGGGACGGCCAAAAACATTCAGTACTTC.

The chain is built from TRBV12-3 or TRBV12-4 and TRBJ2-1, with TRBD2 matching over 8 bases. The length of the CDR3 is 13 residues. With V trimmed by 11 bases and J by 7 bases, 10 bases remained unmatched. The CDR3 region has the DNA TGTGCCGTCACGGGAGGGCCAGGGAATGAGCAGTTCTTC. Translation: CAVTGGPGNEQFF.

V usage is TRBV24-1 and J usage is TRBJ2-3; weak D call: TRBD2 (5 bases). Trimming took off 4 bases at V and 3 bases at J, with 13 bases between the two ends. In germline, CDR1 is KGHDR, CDR2 SFDVKD. CDR3 length: 15 residues. CDR3: CATSDPTRGTDTQYF. In DNA, the CDR3 is TGTGCCACCAGTGACCCAACCCGAGGGACAGATACGCAGTATTTT.

The J gene is TRBJ2-7, the V gene TRBV19; D might be TRBD1 (6 bases). The CDR3 covers 14 residues. Germline V gene sequence: CDR1 LNHDA, CDR2 SQIVND (reference sequence). Trimming stripped 10 bases from V and 4 bases from J, with 20 bases between. CDR3 loop: CAIGAVKGGYEQYF. The CDR3 region has the DNA TGTGCCATCGGGGCGGTTAAAGGGGGATACGAGCAGTACTTC.

This clone was seen only a few times. The chain couples TRBV3-1 (or the pseudogene TRBV3-2) to TRBJ2-7; D perhaps matches TRBD2 (6 bases). Germline V gene lookup returns CDR1 LGHDT and CDR2 YNNKEL (reference sequence). CDR3 length: 12 amino acids. Trimming removed 4 bases at V and 2 bases at J, with 6 bases between. CDR3 DNA: TGTGCCAGCAGCCCGGGAGCCTACGAGCAGTACTTC. As protein: CASSPGAYEQYF.

The chain employs TRBV2 and TRBJ2-4; TRBD1 might be the D (5 bases). CDR1 SNHLY and CDR2 FYNNEI come from the germline V gene. Trimming removed 6 bases at V and 0 bases at J, with 18 bases between. The CDR3 loop spans 17 amino acids. CDR3 bases: TGTGCCAGCAGGAGAAGGGGCAGTGGGGTAGCCAAAAACATTCAGTACTTC. Translating it yields CASRRRGSGVAKNIQYF.

The V and J genes are TRBV5-4 and TRBJ1-6, with D maybe TRBD1 (5 bases). The CDR3 runs 15 residues. Trimming removed 1 base at V and 9 bases at J, with 14 bases between. Germline V CDR1 and CDR2: SGHNT, YYREEE (reference sequence). Here the CDR3 DNA reads TGTGCCAGCAGCTTGTCCTTAGGGGTGGCTTCACCCCTCCACTTT. Amino acids: CASSLSLGVASPLHF.